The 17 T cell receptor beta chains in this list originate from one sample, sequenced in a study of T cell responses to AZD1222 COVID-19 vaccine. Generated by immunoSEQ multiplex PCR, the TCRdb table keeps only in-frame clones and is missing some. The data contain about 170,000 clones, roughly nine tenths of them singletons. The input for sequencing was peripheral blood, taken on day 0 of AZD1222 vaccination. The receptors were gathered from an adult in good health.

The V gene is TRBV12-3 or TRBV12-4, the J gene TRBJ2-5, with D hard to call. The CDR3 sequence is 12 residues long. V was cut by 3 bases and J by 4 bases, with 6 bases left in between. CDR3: CASSFSRETQYF. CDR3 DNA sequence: TGTGCCAGCAGTTTCTCCCGAGAGACCCAGTACTTC.

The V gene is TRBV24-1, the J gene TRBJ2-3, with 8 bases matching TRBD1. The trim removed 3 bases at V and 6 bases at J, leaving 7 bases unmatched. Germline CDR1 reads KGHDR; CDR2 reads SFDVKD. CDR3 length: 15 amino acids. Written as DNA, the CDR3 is TGTGCCACCAGTGATGTCTCCAGGGGGCGCGATACGCAGTATTTT. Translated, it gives CATSDVSRGRDTQYF.

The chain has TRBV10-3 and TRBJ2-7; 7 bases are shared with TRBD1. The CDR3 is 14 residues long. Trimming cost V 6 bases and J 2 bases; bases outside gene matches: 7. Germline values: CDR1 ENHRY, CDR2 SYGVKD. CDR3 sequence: CAIRPTGSPYEQYF. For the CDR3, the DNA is TGTGCCATCAGACCGACAGGGTCCCCCTACGAGCAGTACTTC.

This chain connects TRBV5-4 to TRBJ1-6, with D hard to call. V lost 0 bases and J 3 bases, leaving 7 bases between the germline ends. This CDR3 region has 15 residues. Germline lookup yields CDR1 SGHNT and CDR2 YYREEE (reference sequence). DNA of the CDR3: TGTGCCAGCAGCTTGGAGAGTAGCTATAATTCACCCCTCCACTTT. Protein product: CASSLESSYNSPLHF.

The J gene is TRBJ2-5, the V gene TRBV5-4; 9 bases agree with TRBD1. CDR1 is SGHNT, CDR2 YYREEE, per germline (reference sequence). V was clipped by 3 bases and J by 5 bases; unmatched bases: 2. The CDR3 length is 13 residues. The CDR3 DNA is TGTGCCAGCAGCTGGGACAGGGCTGAGACCCAGTACTTC. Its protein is CASSWDRAETQYF.

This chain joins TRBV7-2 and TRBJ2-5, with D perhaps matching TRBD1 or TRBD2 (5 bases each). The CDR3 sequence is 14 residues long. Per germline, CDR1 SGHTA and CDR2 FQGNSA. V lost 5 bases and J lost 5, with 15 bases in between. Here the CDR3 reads CASSPAGAGETQYF. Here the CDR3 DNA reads TGTGCCAGCAGCCCAGCCGGGGCCGGGGAGACCCAGTACTTC.

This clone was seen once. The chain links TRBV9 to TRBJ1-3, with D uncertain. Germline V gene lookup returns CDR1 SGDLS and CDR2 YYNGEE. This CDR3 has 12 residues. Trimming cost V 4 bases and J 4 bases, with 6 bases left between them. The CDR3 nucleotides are TGTGCCAGCAGCCCCCCGGGAAACACCATATATTTT. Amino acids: CASSPPGNTIYF.

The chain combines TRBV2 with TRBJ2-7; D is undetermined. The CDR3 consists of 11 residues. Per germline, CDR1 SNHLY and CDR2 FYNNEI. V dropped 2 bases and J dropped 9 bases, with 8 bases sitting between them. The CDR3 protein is CASSEWAGQYF. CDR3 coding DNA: TGTGCCAGCAGTGAATGGGCTGGGCAGTACTTC.

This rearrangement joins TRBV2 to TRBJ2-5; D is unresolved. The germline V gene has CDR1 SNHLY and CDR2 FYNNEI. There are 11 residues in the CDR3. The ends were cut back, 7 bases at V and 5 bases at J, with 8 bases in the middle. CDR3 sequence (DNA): TGTGCCAGCACGCCCGGGGAGACCCAGTACTTC. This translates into CASTPGETQYF.

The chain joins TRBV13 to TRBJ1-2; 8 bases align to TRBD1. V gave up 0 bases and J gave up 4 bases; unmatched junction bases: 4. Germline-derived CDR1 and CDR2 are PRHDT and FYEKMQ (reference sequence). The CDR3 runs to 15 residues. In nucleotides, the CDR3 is TGTGCCAGCAGCTTAGGACAGGGGGGGTCCTATGGCTACACCTTC. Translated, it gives CASSLGQGGSYGYTF.

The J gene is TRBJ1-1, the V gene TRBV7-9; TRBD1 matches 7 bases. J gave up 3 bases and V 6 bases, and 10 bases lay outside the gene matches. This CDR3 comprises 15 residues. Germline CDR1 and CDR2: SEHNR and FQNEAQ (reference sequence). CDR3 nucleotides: TGTGCCAGCAGTCGCGCCTTAACAGGGGACACTGAAGCTTTCTTT. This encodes CASSRALTGDTEAFF.

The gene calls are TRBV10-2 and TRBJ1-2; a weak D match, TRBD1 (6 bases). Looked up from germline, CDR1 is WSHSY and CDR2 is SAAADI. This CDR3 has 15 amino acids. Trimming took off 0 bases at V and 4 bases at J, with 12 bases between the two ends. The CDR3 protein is CASSESETGVYGYTF. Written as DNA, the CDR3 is TGCGCCAGCAGTGAGTCCGAGACAGGAGTCTATGGCTACACCTTC.

DNA for the CDR3: TGTGCCAGCAGCTTATCGGGGCCGCAGTTCTTC. This translates into CASSLSGPQFF. V is TRBV13 and J is TRBJ2-1; D could derive from TRBD1 or TRBD2 (5 bases each). With 2 bases removed from V and 12 bases from J, the gap between germline ends came to 8 bases. CDR3 length: 11 residues. The germline CDR1 and CDR2 sequences are PRHDT and FYEKMQ (reference sequence).

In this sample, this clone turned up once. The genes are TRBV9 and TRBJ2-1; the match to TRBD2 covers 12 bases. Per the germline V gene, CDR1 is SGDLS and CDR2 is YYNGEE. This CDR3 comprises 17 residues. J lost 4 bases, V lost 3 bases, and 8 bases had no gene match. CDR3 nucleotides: TGTGCCAGCAGCGCCCGACTAGCGGGGGCTGGGTACAATGAGCAGTTCTTC. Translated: CASSARLAGAGYNEQFF.

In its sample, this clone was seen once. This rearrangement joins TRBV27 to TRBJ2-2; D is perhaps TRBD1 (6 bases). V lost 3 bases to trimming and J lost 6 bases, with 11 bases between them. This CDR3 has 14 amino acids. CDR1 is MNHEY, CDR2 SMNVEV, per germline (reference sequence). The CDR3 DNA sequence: TGTGCCAGCAGTTTCCTAACAGGGTCCGGGGAGCTGTTTTTT. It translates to CASSFLTGSGELFF.

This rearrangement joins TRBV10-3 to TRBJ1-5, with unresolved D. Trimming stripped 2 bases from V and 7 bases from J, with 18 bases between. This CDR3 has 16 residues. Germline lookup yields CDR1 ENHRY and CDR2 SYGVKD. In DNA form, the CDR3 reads TGTGCCATCAGTGAGGAGGGAGGGCTGGGTCCGCAGCCCCAGCATTTT. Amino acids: CAISEEGGLGPQPQHF.

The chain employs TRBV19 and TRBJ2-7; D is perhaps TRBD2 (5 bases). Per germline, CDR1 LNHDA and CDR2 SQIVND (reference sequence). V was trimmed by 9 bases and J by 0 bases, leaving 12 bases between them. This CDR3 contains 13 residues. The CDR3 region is CASQRASSYEQYF. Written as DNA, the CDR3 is TGTGCCAGCCAGAGGGCGAGCTCCTACGAGCAGTACTTC.